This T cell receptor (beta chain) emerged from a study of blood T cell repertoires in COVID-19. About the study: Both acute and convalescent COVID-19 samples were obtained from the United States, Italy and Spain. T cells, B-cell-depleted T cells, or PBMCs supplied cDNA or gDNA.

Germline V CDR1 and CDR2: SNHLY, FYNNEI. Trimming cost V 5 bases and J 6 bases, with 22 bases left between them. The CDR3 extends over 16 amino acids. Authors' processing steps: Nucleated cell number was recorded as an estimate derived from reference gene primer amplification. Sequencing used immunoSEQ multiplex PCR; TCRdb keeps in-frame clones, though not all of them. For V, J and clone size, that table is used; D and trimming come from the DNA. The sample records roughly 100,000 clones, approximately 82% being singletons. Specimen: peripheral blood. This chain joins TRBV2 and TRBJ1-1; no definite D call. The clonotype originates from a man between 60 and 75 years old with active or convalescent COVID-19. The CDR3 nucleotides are TGTGCCAGCAGTCCTGGAGGACGGCAGTGGTTGGCTGAAGCTTTCTTT. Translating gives CASSPGGRQWLAEAFF.